This TCR beta chain derives from a study of blood T cell repertoires in COVID-19 (TCRdb year 2020). For the wider study: Samples covering the acute and convalescent phases of COVID-19 were provided by collaborators in the United States, Italy and Spain. The prospective study material was composed of cDNA or gDNA derived from T cells, B-cell-depleted T cells, or PBMCs. Deeply sampled blood TCRbeta repertoires from subjects exposed to, actively infected with, or recovered from COVID-19 were included in the dataset. The repertoires were released in a freely available public database intended as a resource for research on the immune response to SARS-CoV-2. Samples came from the ongoing ImmuneRACE study (first 160 participants) plus 1,254 subjects from 6 global collaborators. Sample metadata almost always included a de-identified subject ID, COVID-19 status, age in years and sex. HLA class I and class II types, where available, came from metadata supplied by the sample provider rather than from assay-based typing.

On the study overall, not on this receptor specifically: The quantity of clinical and demographic metadata differed by source and by participant and was supplied without curation.

TCRbeta CDR3 regions were amplified from genomic DNA by means of the immunoSEQ Assay, a bias-controlled multiplex PCR. As for the original processing: The number of nucleated cells in each sample was estimated from the amplification of reference gene primers within the assay. To quantify the absolute abundance of each unique TCRbeta CDR3 rearrangement, sequence reads were collapsed and filtered. For each sample, productive Simpson clonality was calculated as the square root of Simpson's diversity index across productive rearrangements. TCRdb obtained this table from immuneACCESS and retained in-frame rearrangements with V and J assigned. These tables miss some clones; where compared with another copy, unresolved V genes account for less than half of the shortfall, and the remainder is unexplained. For V, J and clone size, that table is used; D and trimming come from the DNA. This sample gives roughly 170,000 clones in total; under 90% of them show up just once. The top ten clones comprise around 7% of the sample.

Concerning this clone: Its antigen specificity is not known. Base qualities are not recorded, but no much larger clone differs from it by a single base.

Each collaborating institution followed its own protocols to collect whole blood in K2EDTA tubes. Collaborator samples were shipped for TCRbeta analysis as frozen whole blood, isolated PBMCs, or DNA extracted from either sample type. From its cysteine to its phenylalanine, the CDR3 spans 15 amino acids. The DNA shown is the 45-base CDR3, in frame from base 1. Clipping removes 3 bases from V and 10 bases from J, with 11 as the unmatched junction base count. CDR1 and CDR2, per the germline V gene, are SGDLS and YYNGEE. The receptor's source is a human donor in a cohort sampled during active COVID-19. The specimen sequenced was peripheral blood. The sequence is built from TRBV9 and TRBJ1-4; 8 central nucleotides agree with TRBD1. The DNA reads as follows: TGTGCCAGCAGCGCGACAGGGGCCCCAGGGGGAAAACTGTTTTTT. Its protein product is CASSATGAPGGKLFF.